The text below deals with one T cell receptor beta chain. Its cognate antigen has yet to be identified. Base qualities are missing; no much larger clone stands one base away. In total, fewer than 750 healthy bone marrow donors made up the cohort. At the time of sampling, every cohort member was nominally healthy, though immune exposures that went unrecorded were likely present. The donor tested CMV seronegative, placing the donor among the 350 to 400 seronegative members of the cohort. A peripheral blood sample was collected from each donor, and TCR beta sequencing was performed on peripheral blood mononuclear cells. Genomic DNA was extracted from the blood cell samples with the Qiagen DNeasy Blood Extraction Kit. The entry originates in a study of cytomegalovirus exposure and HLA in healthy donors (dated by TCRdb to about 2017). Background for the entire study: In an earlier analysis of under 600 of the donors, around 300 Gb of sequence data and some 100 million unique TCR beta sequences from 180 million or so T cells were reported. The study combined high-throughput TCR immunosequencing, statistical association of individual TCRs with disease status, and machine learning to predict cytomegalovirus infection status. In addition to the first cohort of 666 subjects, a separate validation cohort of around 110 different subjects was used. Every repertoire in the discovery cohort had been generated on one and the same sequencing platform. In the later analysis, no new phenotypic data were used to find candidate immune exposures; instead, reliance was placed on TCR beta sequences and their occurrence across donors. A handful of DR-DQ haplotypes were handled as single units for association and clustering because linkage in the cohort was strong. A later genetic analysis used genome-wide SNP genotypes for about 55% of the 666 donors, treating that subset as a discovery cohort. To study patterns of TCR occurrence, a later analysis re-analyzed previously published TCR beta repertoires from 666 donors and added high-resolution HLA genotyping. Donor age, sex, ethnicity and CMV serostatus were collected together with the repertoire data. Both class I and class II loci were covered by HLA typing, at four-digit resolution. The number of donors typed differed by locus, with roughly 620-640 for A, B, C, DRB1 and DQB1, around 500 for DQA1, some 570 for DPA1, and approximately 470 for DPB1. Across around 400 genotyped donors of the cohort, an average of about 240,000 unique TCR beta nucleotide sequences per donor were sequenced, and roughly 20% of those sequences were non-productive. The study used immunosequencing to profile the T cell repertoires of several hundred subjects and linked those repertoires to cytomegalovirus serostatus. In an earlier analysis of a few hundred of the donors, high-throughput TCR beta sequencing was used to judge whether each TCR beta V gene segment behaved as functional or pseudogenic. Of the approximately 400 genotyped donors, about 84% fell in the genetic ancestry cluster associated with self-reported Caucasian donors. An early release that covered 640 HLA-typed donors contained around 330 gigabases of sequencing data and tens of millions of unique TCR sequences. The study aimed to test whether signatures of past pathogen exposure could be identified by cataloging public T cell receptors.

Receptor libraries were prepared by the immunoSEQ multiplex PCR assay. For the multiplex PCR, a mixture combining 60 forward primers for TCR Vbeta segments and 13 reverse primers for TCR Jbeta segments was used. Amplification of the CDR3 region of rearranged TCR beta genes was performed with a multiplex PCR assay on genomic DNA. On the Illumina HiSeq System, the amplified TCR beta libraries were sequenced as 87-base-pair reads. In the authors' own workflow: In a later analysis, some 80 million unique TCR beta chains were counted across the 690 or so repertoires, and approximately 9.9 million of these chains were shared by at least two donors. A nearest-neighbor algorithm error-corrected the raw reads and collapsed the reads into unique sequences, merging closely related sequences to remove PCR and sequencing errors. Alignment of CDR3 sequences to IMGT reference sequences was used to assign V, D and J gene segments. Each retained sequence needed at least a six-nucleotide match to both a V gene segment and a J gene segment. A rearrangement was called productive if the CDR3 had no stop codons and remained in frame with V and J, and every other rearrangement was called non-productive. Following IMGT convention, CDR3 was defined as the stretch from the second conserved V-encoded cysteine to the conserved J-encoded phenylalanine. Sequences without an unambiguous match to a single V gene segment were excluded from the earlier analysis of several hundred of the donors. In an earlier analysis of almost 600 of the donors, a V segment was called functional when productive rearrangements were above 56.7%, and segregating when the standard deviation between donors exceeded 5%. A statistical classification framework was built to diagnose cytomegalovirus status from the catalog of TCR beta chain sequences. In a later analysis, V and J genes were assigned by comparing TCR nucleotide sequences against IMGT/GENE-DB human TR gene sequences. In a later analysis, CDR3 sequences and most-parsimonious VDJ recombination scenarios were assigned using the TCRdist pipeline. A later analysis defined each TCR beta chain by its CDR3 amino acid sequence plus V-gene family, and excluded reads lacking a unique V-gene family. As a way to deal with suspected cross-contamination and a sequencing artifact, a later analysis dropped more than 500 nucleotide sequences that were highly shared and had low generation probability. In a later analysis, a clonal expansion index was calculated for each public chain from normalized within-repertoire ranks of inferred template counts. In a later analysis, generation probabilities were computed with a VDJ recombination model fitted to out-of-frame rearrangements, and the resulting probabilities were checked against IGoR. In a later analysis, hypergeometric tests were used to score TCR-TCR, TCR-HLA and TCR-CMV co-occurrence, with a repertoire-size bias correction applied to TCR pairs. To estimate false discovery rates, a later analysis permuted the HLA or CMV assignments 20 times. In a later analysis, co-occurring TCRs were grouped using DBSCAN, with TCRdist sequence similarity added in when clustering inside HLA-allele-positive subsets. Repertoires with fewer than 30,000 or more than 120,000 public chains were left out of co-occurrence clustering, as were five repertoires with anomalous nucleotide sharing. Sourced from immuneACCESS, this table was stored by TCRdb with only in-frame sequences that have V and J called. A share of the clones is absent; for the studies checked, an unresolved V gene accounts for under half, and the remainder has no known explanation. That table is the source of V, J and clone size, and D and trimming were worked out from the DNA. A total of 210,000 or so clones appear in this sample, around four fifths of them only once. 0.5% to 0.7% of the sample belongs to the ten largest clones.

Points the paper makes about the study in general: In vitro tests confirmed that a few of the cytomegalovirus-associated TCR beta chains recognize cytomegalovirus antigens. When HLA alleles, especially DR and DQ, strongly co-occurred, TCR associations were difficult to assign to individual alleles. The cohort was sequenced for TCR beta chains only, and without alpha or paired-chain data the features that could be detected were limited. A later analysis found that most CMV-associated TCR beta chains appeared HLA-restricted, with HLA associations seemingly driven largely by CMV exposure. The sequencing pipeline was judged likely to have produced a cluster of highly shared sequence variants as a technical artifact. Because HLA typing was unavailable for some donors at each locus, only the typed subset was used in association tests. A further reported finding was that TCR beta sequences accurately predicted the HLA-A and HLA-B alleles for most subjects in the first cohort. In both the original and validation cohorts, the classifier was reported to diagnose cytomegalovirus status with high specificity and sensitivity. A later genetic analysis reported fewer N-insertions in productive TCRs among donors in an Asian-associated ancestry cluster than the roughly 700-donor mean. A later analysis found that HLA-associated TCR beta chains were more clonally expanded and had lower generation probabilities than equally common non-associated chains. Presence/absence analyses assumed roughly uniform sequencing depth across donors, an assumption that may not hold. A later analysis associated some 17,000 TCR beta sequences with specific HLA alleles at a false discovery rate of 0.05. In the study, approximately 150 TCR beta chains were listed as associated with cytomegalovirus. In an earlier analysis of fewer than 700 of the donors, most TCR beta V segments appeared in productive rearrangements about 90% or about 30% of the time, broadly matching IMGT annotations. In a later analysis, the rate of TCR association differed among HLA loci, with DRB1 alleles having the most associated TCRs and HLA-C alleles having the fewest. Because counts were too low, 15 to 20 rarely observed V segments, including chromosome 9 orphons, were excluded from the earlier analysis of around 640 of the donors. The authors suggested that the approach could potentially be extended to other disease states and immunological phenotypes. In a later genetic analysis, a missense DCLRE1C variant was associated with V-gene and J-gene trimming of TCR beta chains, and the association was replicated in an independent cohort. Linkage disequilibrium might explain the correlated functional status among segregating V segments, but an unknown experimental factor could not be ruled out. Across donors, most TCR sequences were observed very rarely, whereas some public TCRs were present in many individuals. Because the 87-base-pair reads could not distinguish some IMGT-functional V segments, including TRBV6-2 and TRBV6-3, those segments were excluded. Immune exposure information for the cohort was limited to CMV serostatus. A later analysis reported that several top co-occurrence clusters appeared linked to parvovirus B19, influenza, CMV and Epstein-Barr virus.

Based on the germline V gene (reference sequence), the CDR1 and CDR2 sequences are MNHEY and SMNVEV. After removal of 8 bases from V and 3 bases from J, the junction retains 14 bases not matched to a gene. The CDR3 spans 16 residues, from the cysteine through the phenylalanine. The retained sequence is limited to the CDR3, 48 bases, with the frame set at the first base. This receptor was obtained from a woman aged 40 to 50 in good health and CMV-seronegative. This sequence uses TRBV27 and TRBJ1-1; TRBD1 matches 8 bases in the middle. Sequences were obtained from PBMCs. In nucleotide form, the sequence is TGTGCCAGCCTCCCTTACCGGACAGGGAGATACACTGAAGCTTTCTTT. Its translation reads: CASLPYRTGRYTEAFF.